This passage covers 5 T cell receptor beta chains from one sample sequenced in a study of T cells after yellow fever vaccination. TCRdb used MiXCR to reprocess the 5' RACE reads, holding one entry per CDR3 protein. The data show about 16,000 distinct CDR3 sequences, just over 4% seen once. The source was PBMCs, either bulk or a sorted T-cell subset (CD4+, CD8+, memory, or dextramer-sorted; not recorded which), collected 15 days after the yellow fever booster vaccination. These receptor sequences come from a young man who received the YFV17D yellow fever vaccine.

This clonotype was seen many times. The chain is built from TRBV15 and TRBJ2-7; possibly TRBD1 or TRBD2 for D (5 bases each). V was trimmed by 8 bases and J by 7 bases, leaving 21 bases between them. Per the germline V gene, CDR1 is LNHNV and CDR2 is YYDKDF (reference sequence). This CDR3 is built from 14 residues. The CDR3: CATSTGTDYAEQYF. The CDR3 DNA is TGTGCCACCTCCACCGGGACGGATTATGCAGAGCAGTACTTC. Full variable domain (outside the CDR3, taken from reference TRBV15 and TRBJ2-7): DAMVIQNPRYQVTQFGKPVTLSCSQTLNHNVMYWYQQKSSQAPKLLFHYYDKDFNNEADTPDNFQSRRPNTSFCFLDIRSPGLGDTAMYLCATSTGTDYAEQYFGPGTRLTVT.

At least ten counts were recorded for this clonotype. This chain uses TRBV7-2 with TRBJ2-1; TRBD2 might be the D (5 bases). There are 18 residues in the CDR3. Deletions cut 2 bases from V and 4 bases from J, with 21 bases between. Germline V CDR1 and CDR2: SGHTA, FQGNSA. This CDR3 is CASSLILARSRGYNEQFF. The DNA of the CDR3 is TGTGCCAGCAGCTTAATTTTAGCGAGAAGCCGAGGATACAATGAGCAGTTCTTC.

In this sample, this clonotype turned up many times. J is TRBJ1-2 and V is TRBV3-1, with 8 bases lining up with TRBD1. V was pared by 7 bases and J by 5 bases, with 12 bases of the junction left unmatched. Germline V gene data show CDR1 as LGHDT and CDR2 as YNNKEL (reference sequence). The CDR3 totals 15 residues. The CDR3 coding sequence is TGTGCCAGCACGGGTCCCGGGACAGGACGTTATGGCTACACCTTC. Amino acids: CASTGPGTGRYGYTF.

This clonotype was counted at least ten times. The J gene is TRBJ2-1, the V gene TRBV29-1; D not resolved. The V gene's germline CDR1 is SQVTM and CDR2 ANQGSEA. Trimming pared 0 bases from V and 5 bases from J, leaving 14 bases between. This CDR3 is 15 amino acids long. The CDR3 loop reads CSVEDPWRANNEQFF. The CDR3, as DNA: TGCAGCGTTGAAGATCCATGGAGAGCAAACAATGAGCAGTTCTTC.

This clonotype was seen at least ten times. The gene calls are TRBV9 and TRBJ2-2, with D uncertain. The V gene's germline CDR1 is SGDLS and CDR2 YYNGEE. V was cut by 0 bases and J by 4 bases, with 7 bases left in between. The CDR3 is 14 residues long. CDR3: CASSVAQTTGELFF. For the CDR3, the DNA is TGTGCCAGCAGCGTAGCTCAGACCACCGGGGAGCTGTTTTTT.